Listed below are T cell receptor beta chains from one sample, sequenced in a study of early T cells in non-severe SARS-CoV-2 infection. TCRdb used MiXCR to reprocess the 5' RACE reads, holding one entry per CDR3 protein. This table holds tens of thousands of distinct CDR3 sequences, approximately 12% found once. Sequenced material: whole blood, taken at baseline. Receptors were obtained from an adult who was a healthcare worker with PCR-confirmed SARS-CoV-2 infection or an uninfected control (not recorded which). The CDR3 runs from the conserved cysteine through the conserved F or W. A D gene is named only where the DNA matches it firmly. Only some rows state a clone size, as once, few, many or a class for expanded clones.

d_call j_call clone_size v_call cdr3_nt cdr3_aa
NA TRBJ2-7 few TRBV27 TGTGCCAGCAGTCAGACAGCGGCCCACGAGCAGTACTTC CASSQTAAHEQYF
NA TRBJ1-1 NA TRBV29-1 TGCAGCGTTGTTATGAGCGGGAGCACTGAAGCTTTCTTT CSVVMSGSTEAFF
TRBD1 TRBJ1-6 NA TRBV20-1 TGCAGTGCTCGATTAGGAACAGGGGACGGATCACCCCTCCACTTT CSARLGTGDGSPLHF
NA TRBJ1-2 NA TRBV7-2 TGTGCCACCCTGGGAAGCCTTAACTATGGCTACACCTTC CATLGSLNYGYTF
NA TRBJ1-2 NA TRBV20-1 TGCAGTGCCAGATATCGGACACAACCCGATGATGGCTACACCTTC CSARYRTQPDDGYTF
TRBD2 TRBJ2-2 few TRBV29-1 TGCAGCGTGGGACTAGCCTACACCGGGGAGCTGTTTTTT CSVGLAYTGELFF
TRBD2 TRBJ2-1 NA TRBV27 TGTGCCACCACTAGCGGGAGTTCTGACAATGAGCAGTTCTTC CATTSGSSDNEQFF
TRBD2 TRBJ2-1 few TRBV24-1 TGTGCAACCAGTGATTTGGGACTAGCGGGGAACAATGAGCAGTTCTTC CATSDLGLAGNNEQFF
NA TRBJ2-5 few TRBV6-2/TRBV6-3 TGTGCCAGCAGCCGAGGACAGAAAGAGACCCAGTACTTC CASSRGQKETQYF
NA TRBJ2-1 many TRBV7-2 TGTGCCAGCAGCCCACAAACGGGAGATGACAATGAGCAGTTCTTC CASSPQTGDDNEQFF
NA TRBJ2-1 many TRBV20-1 TGCAGTGCTAGAGATATAGCGGTCTCCTACAATGAGCAGTTCTTC CSARDIAVSYNEQFF
NA TRBJ2-5 few TRBV5-1 TGCGCCAGCAGCTCCATGTACCAAGAGACCCAGTACTTC CASSSMYQETQYF
NA TRBJ1-5 few TRBV21-1 TGTGCCAGCAGCAAAGGAGTGCGGGGCAATCAGCCCCAGCATTTT CASSKGVRGNQPQHF
NA TRBJ2-7 NA TRBV18 TGTGCCAGCTCACGAGCCCAAGGCGAGCAGTACTTC CASSRAQGEQYF
NA TRBJ2-5 NA TRBV12-3/TRBV12-4 TGTGCCAGCAGTATCCAAGAGACCCAGTACTTC CASSIQETQYF
TRBD2 TRBJ2-5 NA TRBV6-2/TRBV6-3 TGTGCCAGCAGTAGACTAGCGGTGCAAGAGACCCAGTACTTC CASSRLAVQETQYF
NA TRBJ2-1 NA TRBV11-2 TGTGCCAGCAGCTTAGCGACCAGCTCCTACAATGAGCAGTTCTTC CASSLATSSYNEQFF
NA TRBJ2-1 few TRBV6-2/TRBV6-3 TGTGCCAGCAGTCATCAAACAGGGACTAACTCCTACAATGAGCAGTTCTTC CASSHQTGTNSYNEQFF
NA TRBJ2-3 many TRBV11-2 TGTGCCAGCAGCTTAGGAGGCGCGGGCACAAAAGATACGCAGTATTTT CASSLGGAGTKDTQYF
NA TRBJ2-7 few TRBV20-1 TGCAGTGCTAGAGAGGGGGGATACGAGCAGTACTTC CSAREGGYEQYF
NA TRBJ2-2 medium-sized TRBV29-1 TGCAGCGTTGCAGGTAGCGGGAACACCGGGGAGCTGTTTTTT CSVAGSGNTGELFF
NA TRBJ2-7 many TRBV24-1 TGTGCCACCAGTGATTCTCGGGCTGACGACCCCTACGAGCAGTACTTC CATSDSRADDPYEQYF
TRBD1 TRBJ2-1 few TRBV6-2/TRBV6-3 TGTGCCAGCAGTTTCCTATTAGGGACAGTCAATGAGCAGTTCTTC CASSFLLGTVNEQFF
NA TRBJ1-5 few TRBV28 TGTGCCAGCACACTGGGGAAAAATCAGCCCCAGCATTTT CASTLGKNQPQHF
NA TRBJ2-1 few TRBV19 TGTGCCAGTCGCCGGTCCTACAATGAGCAGTTCTTC CASRRSYNEQFF
TRBD2 TRBJ2-1 NA TRBV7-9 TGTGCCAGCAGCTCCACTAGCGGGAGTCTTTTGAATGAGCAGTTCTTC CASSSTSGSLLNEQFF
NA TRBJ1-5 NA TRBV7-9 TGTGCCAGCAGCTTAGAAGGGGCGGCAGGCCAGCCCCAGCATTTT CASSLEGAAGQPQHF
NA TRBJ1-1 few TRBV21-1 TGTGCCAGCAGCAAAGCGGGGGGACAGGGGTCTATGAACACTGAAGCTTTCTTT CASSKAGGQGSMNTEAFF
TRBD1 TRBJ1-1 many TRBV6-2/TRBV6-3 TGTGCCAGCAGTTCCGGACAGGGGGCATGGACTGAAGTTTTCTTT CASSSGQGAWTEVFF
TRBD2 TRBJ2-1 NA TRBV10-3 TGTGCCATCAGTGAGTCGGGAAGCGGGAGTCACAATGAGCAGTTCTTC CAISESGSGSHNEQFF
TRBD2 TRBJ2-4 NA TRBV28 TGTGCCAGCAGCCGGCTGGGGGGGGCCAAAAACATTCAGTACTTC CASSRLGGAKNIQYF
NA TRBJ2-3 NA TRBV5-4 TGTGCCAGCAGCCCTGGGACCAACGCGGATGCAGATACGCAGTATTTT CASSPGTNADADTQYF
TRBD2 TRBJ2-1 few TRBV5-6 TGTGCCAGCAGCTACCATCTTCGGCGGGAGGGCCGCGATGAGCAGTTCTTC CASSYHLRREGRDEQFF
NA TRBJ1-3 NA TRBV12-3/TRBV12-4 TGTGCCAGCAGTTTAGGGCTCTCTGGAAACACCATATATTTT CASSLGLSGNTIYF
TRBD2 TRBJ2-7 many TRBV20-1 TGCAGTGCTAGAGATCTAGCGGGGTCTTTGGAGCAGTACTTC CSARDLAGSLEQYF
NA TRBJ1-2 NA TRBV7-2 TGTGCCAGCAGCTTATGGTCCGGGGTGGACACTCGGGATGGCTACACCTTC CASSLWSGVDTRDGYTF
NA TRBJ1-2 NA TRBV29-1 TGCAGCGTTGACGGGCGAATCTATGGCTACACCTTC CSVDGRIYGYTF
TRBD1 TRBJ2-5 few TRBV5-4 TGTGCCAGCAGCAGGAGGACAGGGGGGGTCCAAGAGACCCAGTACTTC CASSRRTGGVQETQYF
NA TRBJ2-3 few TRBV5-4 TGTGCCAGCAGCTTGGAGGGGCGTAGCACAGATACGCAGTATTTT CASSLEGRSTDTQYF
NA TRBJ2-2 NA TRBV12-3/TRBV12-4 TGTGCCAGCAGCCCTCAGAGGGAAACCGGGGAGCTGTTTTTT CASSPQRETGELFF
NA TRBJ2-1 NA TRBV5-1 TGCGCCACCCGTAGGAGTGGATGCCATGAGCAGTTCTTC CATRRSGCHEQFF
NA TRBJ2-2 NA TRBV7-9 TGTGCCAGCAGCTTAGATTCCACCGGGGAGCTGTTTTTT CASSLDSTGELFF
TRBD1 TRBJ1-1 NA TRBV10-3 TGTGCCATCAGTTACACAGGGGACACTGAAGCTTTCTTT CAISYTGDTEAFF
NA TRBJ2-7 few TRBV25-1 TGTGCCAGCAGTACCCCGACAGGGACTTACGAGCAGTACTTC CASSTPTGTYEQYF
NA TRBJ2-5 few TRBV7-6 TGTGCCAGCACTCTAGCAAATCAAGAGACCCAGTACTTC CASTLANQETQYF
TRBD1 TRBJ2-7 many TRBV7-6 TGTGCCAGCAGCTCGACAGGGCTGAGCTACGAGCAGTACTTC CASSSTGLSYEQYF
NA TRBJ2-7 many TRBV6-6 TGTGCCAGCAGCTACTGGCCCTTACAGGCCGAGCAGTACTTC CASSYWPLQAEQYF
TRBD1 TRBJ2-1 NA TRBV4-1 TGCGCCAGCAATCCGGGACAGGGTTACAATGAGCAGTTCTTC CASNPGQGYNEQFF
TRBD1 TRBJ1-2 medium-sized TRBV20-1 TGCAGTGCTTGGCCTCCGGGACAGTTCAACTATGGCTACACCTTC CSAWPPGQFNYGYTF
TRBD1 TRBJ2-1 NA TRBV27 TGTGCCAGCAGTTTGATTCGGGACAGCCCCTACAATGAGCAGTTCTTC CASSLIRDSPYNEQFF
TRBD2 TRBJ2-3 NA TRBV30 TGTGCCTGGAGTGTCGGACTAGCGGCGGAGACGCAGTATTTT CAWSVGLAAETQYF
TRBD2 TRBJ2-3 few TRBV4-2 TGTGCCAGCAGCCTGATAGCGGGGGCCTTTGGGACAGATACGCAGTATTTT CASSLIAGAFGTDTQYF
NA TRBJ2-7 few TRBV12-5 TGTGCTAGTGGATACTTCAGGGAGCTGAGCTACGAGCAGTACTTC CASGYFRELSYEQYF
NA TRBJ2-4 few TRBV5-1 TGCGCCAGCAGCTTGGAGGGGGCCAAAAACATTCAGTACTTC CASSLEGAKNIQYF
TRBD2 TRBJ2-3 NA TRBV6-4 TGTGCCAGCAGTGACTCTAGCGGGGGGGCAGATACGCAGTATTTT CASSDSSGGADTQYF
TRBD1 TRBJ2-7 few TRBV6-5 TGTGCCAGCAGTTACACGGGACAGTCGGTTTACGAGCAGTACTTC CASSYTGQSVYEQYF
NA TRBJ1-2 NA TRBV11-2 TGTGCCAGCAGCTTAGGCCCGGCGGCTAACTATGGCTACACCTTC CASSLGPAANYGYTF